The rows below give T cell receptor beta chains drawn from one sample of a study of blood T cells in healthy people across ages. Using its own MiXCR run on the 5' RACE reads, TCRdb lists one record per CDR3 protein. The sample has about a million distinct CDR3 sequences, 51% seen once. The source material was blood. These receptors originate from a woman aged 60 to 75 in good health. Each CDR3 is given without its conserved first and last residue. Fields, in order: V gene, J gene, CDR3 protein.

V gene: TRBV29-1
J gene: TRBJ2-2
CDR3 protein: SVIMRRTGVSGELF

V gene: TRBV7-2
J gene: TRBJ2-7
CDR3 protein: ASSLRIQGSSYEQY

V gene: TRBV4-3
J gene: TRBJ2-3
CDR3 protein: ASSQDGGRRDTQY

V gene: TRBV20-1
J gene: TRBJ2-1
CDR3 protein: SAPQGPKGYNEQF

V gene: TRBV27
J gene: TRBJ2-1
CDR3 protein: ASRRGGVSYNEQF

V gene: TRBV20-1
J gene: TRBJ1-2
CDR3 protein: SARNQGVWGYT

V gene: TRBV6-2/TRBV6-3
J gene: TRBJ1-5
CDR3 protein: ASSTPTQGGQPQH

V gene: TRBV5-8
J gene: TRBJ2-4
CDR3 protein: ASFRSGNIQY

V gene: TRBV20-1
J gene: -
CDR3 protein: SAASGTFYEQY

V gene: TRBV2
J gene: TRBJ2-3
CDR3 protein: ASNGAAGGLDTQY

V gene: TRBV7-8
J gene: TRBJ2-7
CDR3 protein: ASSSKPGLSLRYGQY

V gene: TRBV4-2
J gene: TRBJ2-1
CDR3 protein: ASGREGRYNEQF

V gene: TRBV12-3/TRBV12-4
J gene: TRBJ1-1
CDR3 protein: ASRTGAEAF

V gene: TRBV20-1
J gene: TRBJ1-6
CDR3 protein: SASGGAGNSPLH

V gene: TRBV18
J gene: TRBJ1-2
CDR3 protein: ASSPLTGTGDYGYT

V gene: TRBV16
J gene: TRBJ2-5
CDR3 protein: ASSQFDTGAETQY

V gene: TRBV5-6
J gene: TRBJ1-1
CDR3 protein: ASEGGVWHTEAF

V gene: TRBV27
J gene: TRBJ2-7
CDR3 protein: ASRGGGSYGQY

V gene: TRBV7-9
J gene: TRBJ1-5
CDR3 protein: ASSLAQGPAGNQPQH

V gene: TRBV2
J gene: TRBJ1-2
CDR3 protein: ASLRISPNYGYT

V gene: TRBV6-2/TRBV6-3
J gene: TRBJ2-1
CDR3 protein: ASRWTSGRMGQF

V gene: TRBV29-1
J gene: -
CDR3 protein: SVVRTRETQY

V gene: TRBV25-1
J gene: -
CDR3 protein: ASSEFRGEARETQY

V gene: TRBV7-9
J gene: TRBJ1-5
CDR3 protein: ASSRTGVNQPQH

V gene: TRBV7-9
J gene: TRBJ2-3
CDR3 protein: ASSPQAQY

V gene: TRBV6-1
J gene: TRBJ2-3
CDR3 protein: ASSELAVTDTQY

V gene: TRBV28
J gene: TRBJ1-4
CDR3 protein: ATSRGRGLF

V gene: TRBV14
J gene: TRBJ2-2
CDR3 protein: ASSQGSRRTGELF

V gene: TRBV28
J gene: TRBJ2-1
CDR3 protein: ASRTSRHNEQF

V gene: TRBV9
J gene: TRBJ2-1
CDR3 protein: ASSVDQGEQF

V gene: TRBV3-1
J gene: TRBJ1-6
CDR3 protein: ASSPVGGSSPPH

V gene: TRBV4-3
J gene: TRBJ2-3
CDR3 protein: ASSQEDWGTDTQY

V gene: TRBV28
J gene: TRBJ2-5
CDR3 protein: ASSLSAGGETQY

V gene: TRBV28
J gene: TRBJ2-3
CDR3 protein: ASSSIGRESDTQY

V gene: TRBV29-1
J gene: TRBJ2-1
CDR3 protein: AMTKIGGEQF

V gene: TRBV10-3
J gene: TRBJ1-2
CDR3 protein: AISESGRAATNYGYT

V gene: TRBV10-2
J gene: TRBJ2-5
CDR3 protein: ASSEPPRWY

V gene: TRBV14
J gene: TRBJ2-3
CDR3 protein: ASSLSSTGGTDTQY

V gene: TRBV5-1
J gene: TRBJ2-1
CDR3 protein: ASSFLSSGLYNEQF

V gene: TRBV4-2
J gene: TRBJ2-1
CDR3 protein: ASSQESGGNEQF

V gene: TRBV20-1
J gene: TRBJ2-4
CDR3 protein: SARDGMKLGNIQY

V gene: TRBV18
J gene: TRBJ1-5
CDR3 protein: ASSLQGTANQPQH

V gene: TRBV29-1
J gene: TRBJ2-7
CDR3 protein: SGKTSGNEQY

V gene: TRBV10-3
J gene: TRBJ2-3
CDR3 protein: AISEGGLAADTQY